The 23 T cell receptor beta chains below all came from one sample that was sequenced in a study of T cells expressing NK-cell markers (dated by TCRdb to about 2020). Library generation was performed with 5' RACE. Sequenced on an Illumina HiSeq 2000. TCRdb reprocessed the reads and assigns one entry to each CDR3 protein sequence, leaving out DNA. The table for this sample records 200,000 to 300,000 distinct CDR3 sequences. About 0.4% of the sample belongs to the ten largest clones. Material for sequencing was blood T cells: a sorted CD56 or NKG2C T cell subset, CD4+ or CD8+ T cells, or bulk PBMC T cells (not recorded which). These receptors came from a man between 18 and 29 years old in good health. Donor details come from another sample of the same person, matched by shared clones.

The chain links TRBV7-3 to TRBJ2-7; TCRdb's D call, TRBD1, is unchecked because there is no DNA. Looked up from germline, CDR1 is SGHTA and CDR2 is FQGTGA. The CDR3 length is 18 residues. The CDR3 here is CASSPSSTDRGSSYEQYF. The entire variable domain, with the rest obtained from reference TRBV7-3 and TRBJ2-7, is as follows: GAGVSQTPSNKVTEKGKYVELRCDPISGHTALYWYRQSLGQGPEFLIYFQGTGAADDSGLPNDRFFAVRPEGSVSTLKIQRTERGDSAVYLCASSPSSTDRGSSYEQYFGPGTRLTVT.

The chain combines TRBV6-5 with TRBJ2-1; there is no DNA to check the TCRdb D call of TRBD2. The CDR3 length is 16 residues. CDR1 and CDR2 from the germline V gene are MNHEY and SVGAGI. CDR3 sequence reads: CASNVRLAGPYNEQFF.

The chain has TRBV18 and TRBJ1-2. The CDR3 runs 13 residues. In germline, CDR1 is KGHSH, CDR2 LQKENI. CDR3 amino acids: CASSAGVNYGYTF.

The chain joins TRBV5-1 to TRBJ1-2; TCRdb lists TRBD1, though no DNA is available to test this call. This CDR3 is built from 15 residues. Germline lookup yields CDR1 SGHRS and CDR2 YFSETQ. CDR3 loop: CASSLGGQGAKGYTF. Looking up the rest from reference TRBV5-1 and TRBJ1-2 gives the full variable domain: KAGVTQTPRYLIKTRGQQVTLSCSPISGHRSVSWYQQTPGQGLQFLFEYFSETQRNKGNFPGRFSGRQFSNSRSEMNVSTLELGDSALYLCASSLGGQGAKGYTFGSGTRLTVV.

This chain joins TRBV5-1 and TRBJ2-7; lacking DNA, the TRBD1 call made by TCRdb goes unchecked. The germline V gene has CDR1 SGHRS and CDR2 YFSETQ. The CDR3 sequence is 14 residues long. The CDR3 loop reads CASSLGVDHRDPYF.

The chain uses TRBV4-1 and TRBJ2-3; TCRdb selects TRBD2, and the lack of DNA leaves this call unchecked. This CDR3 is built from 18 residues. Germline V gives CDR1 MGHRA, CDR2 YSYEKL. CDR3 sequence reads: CASSQDSGRGFGTDTQYF.

The V and J genes are TRBV6-5 and TRBJ2-5; TCRdb calls TRBD2, which cannot be checked without DNA. CDR1 and CDR2 from the germline V gene are MNHEY and SVGAGI. The CDR3 totals 19 residues. The CDR3 region is CASSYGGTSRGGGQETQYF.

The chain links TRBV10-3 to TRBJ2-3; the TCRdb D gene call, TRBD2, has no DNA to confirm it. The CDR3 spans 16 residues. Germline CDR1 and CDR2: ENHRY and SYGVKD. This chain's CDR3 is CAISESEKRGTDTQYF.

The chain employs TRBV14 and TRBJ1-4; the D gene TCRdb calls, TRBD1, cannot be checked with no DNA. Germline lookup yields CDR1 SGHDN and CDR2 FVKESK. This CDR3 has 16 residues. The CDR3 here is CASSQVSGQSSEKLFF.

The rearrangement uses TRBV3-1 and TRBJ2-7. The CDR3 has 12 amino acids. Germline CDR1 LGHDT, CDR2 YNNKEL (reference sequence). The CDR3 is CASSQASWEQYF.

The rearrangement links TRBV27 to TRBJ2-7. The CDR3 loop spans 11 amino acids. The germline V gene has CDR1 MNHEY and CDR2 SMNVEV (reference sequence). CDR3 sequence: CASGDTGAQYF.

The V and J genes are TRBV10-3 and TRBJ2-3; TCRdb reports TRBD1, a call that lacks DNA to check it against. Germline V gene lookup returns CDR1 ENHRY and CDR2 SYGVKD. This CDR3 spans 12 amino acids. This CDR3 is CATLGTTDTQYF.

This chain joins TRBV4-3 and TRBJ2-4; TCRdb reports TRBD2, a call that lacks DNA to check it against. This CDR3 is built from 15 residues. The germline V gene has CDR1 LGHNA and CDR2 YSLEER. The CDR3 spells CASSQDGEGANIQYF.

The chain carries TRBV3-1 and TRBJ2-1; without DNA, the TCRdb call of TRBD2 cannot be checked. The CDR3 is 15 residues long. Germline V CDR1 and CDR2: LGHDT, YNNKEL (reference sequence). The CDR3 spells CASSQDTSGYNEQFF.

V is TRBV3-1 and J is TRBJ2-1; TCRdb picks TRBD1, but there is no DNA to check that call. CDR1 and CDR2 (germline): LGHDT, YNNKEL (reference sequence). This CDR3 region has 16 residues. The chain's CDR3 is CASSPGDRNLGNEQFF.

This chain connects TRBV3-1 to TRBJ2-7; TCRdb's D call, TRBD2, is unchecked because there is no DNA. Germline lookup yields CDR1 LGHDT and CDR2 YNNKEL (reference sequence). The CDR3 extends over 15 amino acids. CDR3: CASSHAGTAGGEQYF.

V gene TRBV30 combines with J gene TRBJ1-1. Germline V CDR1 and CDR2: GTSNPN, SVGIG (reference sequence). The length of the CDR3 is 12 residues. CDR3 amino acids: CASKVVNTEAFF.

The rearrangement joins TRBV7-6 to TRBJ2-1; TCRdb reports TRBD2, a call that lacks DNA to check it against. Germline V gene lookup returns CDR1 SGHVS and CDR2 FNYEAQ. The CDR3 is made up of 14 amino acids. CDR3 sequence: CASSQPGVQGEQFF.

The chain employs TRBV5-1 and TRBJ2-3; TCRdb lists TRBD2, though no DNA is available to test this call. The CDR3 is 16 amino acids. The germline gives CDR1 SGHRS, CDR2 YFSETQ. CDR3 loop: CASSLGPSGGGDTQYF. The full variable domain, in which reference TRBV5-1 and TRBJ2-3 provide the parts outside the CDR3, is KAGVTQTPRYLIKTRGQQVTLSCSPISGHRSVSWYQQTPGQGLQFLFEYFSETQRNKGNFPGRFSGRQFSNSRSEMNVSTLELGDSALYLCASSLGPSGGGDTQYFGPGTRLTVL.

V and J are TRBV7-6 and TRBJ2-1; TCRdb gives TRBD2 as the D gene, but with no DNA this cannot be confirmed. This CDR3 is 20 amino acids long. CDR1 SGHVS and CDR2 FNYEAQ come from the germline V gene. The CDR3 sequence: CASSLARTSGRGGVYNEQFF.

The V gene is TRBV3-1, the J gene TRBJ1-1. CDR1 LGHDT and CDR2 YNNKEL come from the germline V gene (reference sequence). This CDR3 has 16 residues. The CDR3 is CASSQEWKGLNTEAFF. Looking up the rest from reference TRBV3-1 and TRBJ1-1 gives the full variable domain: DTAVSQTPKYLVTQMGNDKSIKCEQNLGHDTMYWYKQDSKKFLKIMFSYNNKELIINETVPNRFSPKSPDKAHLNLHINSLELGDSAVYFCASSQEWKGLNTEAFFGQGTRLTVV.

The chain combines TRBV23-1 with TRBJ2-3; checking the TCRdb D call of TRBD1 is not possible without DNA. TRBV23-1 is labeled an ORF, and its function is uncertain. The CDR3 has 14 amino acids. CDR3: CASSQSGRGDTQYF.

This CDR3 reads CSVWGEGFGEKLFF. The genes are TRBV29-1 and TRBJ1-4. There are 14 residues in the CDR3. The germline CDR1 and CDR2 sequences are SQVTM and ANQGSEA.